This T cell receptor beta chain was observed in a study of blood T cell repertoires in COVID-19. Trimming stripped 2 bases from V and 2 bases from J, with 13 bases between. CDR3 length equals 15 residues. Germline V lookup: CDR1 SGHRS, CDR2 YFSETQ. In the source study's methods: Scientists estimated how many nucleated cells there were by amplifying reference gene primers. TCRdb's table, derived via immunoSEQ multiplex PCR, lists solely in-frame clones and lacks some. That table supplies the V and J calls and clone size; D and trimming were determined from the DNA. The sample comprises some 350,000 clones, roughly 87% of which are singletons, and 2.5% to 3.5% rests with the top ten.

Input material: PBMCs or T cells enriched from blood (not recorded which). This receptor was obtained from a woman aged 30 to 39 who had recovered from COVID-19. The chain employs TRBV5-1 and TRBJ1-1; D perhaps matches TRBD1 (5 bases). The chain's CDR3 is CASSLLGHPNTEAFF. The CDR3 coding sequence is TGCGCCAGCAGCTTACTGGGGCACCCTAACACTGAAGCTTTCTTT. The whole variable domain, filled in from reference TRBV5-1 and TRBJ1-1, reads KAGVTQTPRYLIKTRGQQVTLSCSPISGHRSVSWYQQTPGQGLQFLFEYFSETQRNKGNFPGRFSGRQFSNSRSEMNVSTLELGDSALYLCASSLLGHPNTEAFFGQGTRLTVV.